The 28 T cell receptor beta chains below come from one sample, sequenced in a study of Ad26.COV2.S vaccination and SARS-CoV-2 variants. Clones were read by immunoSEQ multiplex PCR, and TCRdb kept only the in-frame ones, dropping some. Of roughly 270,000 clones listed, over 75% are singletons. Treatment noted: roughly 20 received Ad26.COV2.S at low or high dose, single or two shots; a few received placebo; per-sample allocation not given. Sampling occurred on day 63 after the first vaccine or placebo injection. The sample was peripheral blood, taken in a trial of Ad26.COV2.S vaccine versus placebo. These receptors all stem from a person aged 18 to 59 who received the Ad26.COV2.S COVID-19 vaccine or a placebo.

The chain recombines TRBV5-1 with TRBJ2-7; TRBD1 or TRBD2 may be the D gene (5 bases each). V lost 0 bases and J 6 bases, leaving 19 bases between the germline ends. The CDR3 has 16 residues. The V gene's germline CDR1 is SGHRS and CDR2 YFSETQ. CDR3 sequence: CASSLGFVSGSSEQYF. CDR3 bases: TGCGCCAGCAGCTTGGGTTTTGTGTCAGGGAGTTCCGAGCAGTACTTC.

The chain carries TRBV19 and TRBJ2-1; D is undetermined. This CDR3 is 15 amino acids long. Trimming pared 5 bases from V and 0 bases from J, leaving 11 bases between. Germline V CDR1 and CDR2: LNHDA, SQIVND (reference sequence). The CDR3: CASSYNPYSYNEQFF. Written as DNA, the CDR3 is TGTGCCAGTAGTTACAACCCGTACTCCTACAATGAGCAGTTCTTC.

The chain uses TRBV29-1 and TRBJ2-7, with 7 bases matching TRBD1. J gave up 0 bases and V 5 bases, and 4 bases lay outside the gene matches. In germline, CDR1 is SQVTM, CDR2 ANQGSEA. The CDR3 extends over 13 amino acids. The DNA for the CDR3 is TGCAGCGTTACAGGGGCCTTCTCCTACGAGCAGTACTTC. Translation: CSVTGAFSYEQYF.

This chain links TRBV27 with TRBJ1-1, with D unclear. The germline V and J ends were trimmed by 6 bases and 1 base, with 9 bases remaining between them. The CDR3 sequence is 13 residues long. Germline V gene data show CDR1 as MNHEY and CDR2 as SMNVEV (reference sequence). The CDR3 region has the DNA TGTGCCAGCAGACAACAAGCGAACACTGAAGCTTTCTTT. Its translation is CASRQQANTEAFF.

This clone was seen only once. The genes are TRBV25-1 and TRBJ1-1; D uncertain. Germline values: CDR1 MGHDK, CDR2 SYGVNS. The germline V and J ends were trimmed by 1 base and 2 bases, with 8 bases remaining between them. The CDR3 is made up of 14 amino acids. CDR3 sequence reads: CASSEWPLNTEAFF. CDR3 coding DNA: TGTGCCAGCAGTGAATGGCCCCTAAACACTGAAGCTTTCTTT.

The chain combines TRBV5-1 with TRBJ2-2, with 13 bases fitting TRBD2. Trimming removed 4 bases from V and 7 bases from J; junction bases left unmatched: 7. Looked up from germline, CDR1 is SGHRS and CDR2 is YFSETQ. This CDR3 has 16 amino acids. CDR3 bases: TGCGCCAGCAGCCCACGGACTAGCGGGGGTGGCGGGGAGCTGTTTTTT. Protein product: CASSPRTSGGGGELFF.

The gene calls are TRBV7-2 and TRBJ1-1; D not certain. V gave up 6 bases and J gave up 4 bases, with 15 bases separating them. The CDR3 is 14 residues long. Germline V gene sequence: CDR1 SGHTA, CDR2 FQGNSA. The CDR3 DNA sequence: TGTGCCAGCAGTTTGGACGTTAACCCCACTGAAGCTTTCTTT. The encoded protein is CASSLDVNPTEAFF.

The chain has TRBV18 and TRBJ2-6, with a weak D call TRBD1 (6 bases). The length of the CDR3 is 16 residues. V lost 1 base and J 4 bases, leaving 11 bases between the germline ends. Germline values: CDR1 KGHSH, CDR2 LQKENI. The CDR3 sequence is CASSPLTGPGANVLTF. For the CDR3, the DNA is TGTGCCAGCTCACCACTTACAGGGCCCGGGGCCAACGTCCTGACTTTC.

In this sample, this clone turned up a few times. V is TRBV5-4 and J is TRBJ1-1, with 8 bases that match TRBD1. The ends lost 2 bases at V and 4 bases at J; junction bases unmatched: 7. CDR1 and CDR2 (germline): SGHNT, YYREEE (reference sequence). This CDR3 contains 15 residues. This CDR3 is CASSLPDRGSTEAFF. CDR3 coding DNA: TGTGCCAGCAGCTTACCTGACAGGGGTAGCACTGAAGCTTTCTTT.

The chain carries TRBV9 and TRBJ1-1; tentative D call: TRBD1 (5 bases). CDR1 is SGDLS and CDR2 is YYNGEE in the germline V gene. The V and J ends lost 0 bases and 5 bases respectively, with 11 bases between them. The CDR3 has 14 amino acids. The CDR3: CASSVGGVGTEAFF. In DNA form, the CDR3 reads TGTGCCAGCAGCGTAGGAGGGGTGGGTACTGAAGCTTTCTTT.

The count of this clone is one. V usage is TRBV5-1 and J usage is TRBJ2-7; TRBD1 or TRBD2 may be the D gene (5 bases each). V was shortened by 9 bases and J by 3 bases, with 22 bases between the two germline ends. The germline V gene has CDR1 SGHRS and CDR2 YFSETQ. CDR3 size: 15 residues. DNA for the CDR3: TGCGCCACCCGTAATGGGGACGGTGGCCACTACGAGCAGTACTTC. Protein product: CATRNGDGGHYEQYF.

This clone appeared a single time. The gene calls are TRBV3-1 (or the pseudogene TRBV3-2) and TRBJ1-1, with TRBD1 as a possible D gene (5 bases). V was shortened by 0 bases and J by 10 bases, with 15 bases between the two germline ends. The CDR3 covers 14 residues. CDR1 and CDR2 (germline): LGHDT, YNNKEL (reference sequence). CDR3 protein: CASSQDGTLRLAFF. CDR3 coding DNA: TGTGCCAGCAGCCAAGACGGGACCCTTAGACTAGCTTTCTTT.

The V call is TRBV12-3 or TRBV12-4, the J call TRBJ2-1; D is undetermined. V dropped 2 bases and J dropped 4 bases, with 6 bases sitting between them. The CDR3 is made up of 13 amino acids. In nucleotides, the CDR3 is TGTGCCAGCAGTTTACTAGGATACAATGAGCAGTTCTTC. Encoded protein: CASSLLGYNEQFF.

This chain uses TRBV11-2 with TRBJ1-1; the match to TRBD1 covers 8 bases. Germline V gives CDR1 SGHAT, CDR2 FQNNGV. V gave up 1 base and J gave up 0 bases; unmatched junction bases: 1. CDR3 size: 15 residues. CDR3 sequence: CASSLVTGVNTEAFF. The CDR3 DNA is TGTGCCAGCAGCTTAGTGACAGGGGTGAACACTGAAGCTTTCTTT.

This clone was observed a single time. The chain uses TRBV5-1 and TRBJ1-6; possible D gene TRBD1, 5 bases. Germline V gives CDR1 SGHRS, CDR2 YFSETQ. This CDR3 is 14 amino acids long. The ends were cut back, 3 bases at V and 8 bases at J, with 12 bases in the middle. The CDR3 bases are TGCGCCAGCAGCTCGACAGACTTCGATTCACCCCTCCACTTT. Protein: CASSSTDFDSPLHF.

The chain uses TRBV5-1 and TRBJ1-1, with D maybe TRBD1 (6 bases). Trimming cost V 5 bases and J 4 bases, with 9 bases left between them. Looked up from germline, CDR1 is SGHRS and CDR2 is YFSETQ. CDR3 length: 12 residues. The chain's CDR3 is CASSKGGTEAFF. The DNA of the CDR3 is TGCGCCAGCAGTAAAGGGGGCACTGAAGCTTTCTTT.

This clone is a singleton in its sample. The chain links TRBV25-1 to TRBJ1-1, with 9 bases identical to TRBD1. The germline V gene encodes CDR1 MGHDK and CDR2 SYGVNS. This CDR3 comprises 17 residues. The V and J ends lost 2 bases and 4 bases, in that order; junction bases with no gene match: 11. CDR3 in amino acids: CASSEIGQGIVGTEAFF. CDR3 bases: TGTGCCAGCAGTGAAATAGGACAGGGGATAGTGGGCACTGAAGCTTTCTTT.

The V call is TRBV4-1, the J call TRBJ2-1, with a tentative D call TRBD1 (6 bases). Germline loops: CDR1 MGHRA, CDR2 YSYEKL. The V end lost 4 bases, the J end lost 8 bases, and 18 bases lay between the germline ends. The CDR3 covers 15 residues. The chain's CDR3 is CASSPALHRADEQFF. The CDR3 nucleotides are TGCGCCAGCAGCCCAGCGCTACACAGGGCGGATGAGCAGTTCTTC.

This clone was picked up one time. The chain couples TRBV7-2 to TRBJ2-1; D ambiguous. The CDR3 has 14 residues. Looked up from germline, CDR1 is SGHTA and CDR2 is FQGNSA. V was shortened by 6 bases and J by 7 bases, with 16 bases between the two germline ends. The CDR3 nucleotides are TGTGCCAGCAGTCCTACAAGCTCTGGGAATGAGCAGTTCTTC. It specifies CASSPTSSGNEQFF.

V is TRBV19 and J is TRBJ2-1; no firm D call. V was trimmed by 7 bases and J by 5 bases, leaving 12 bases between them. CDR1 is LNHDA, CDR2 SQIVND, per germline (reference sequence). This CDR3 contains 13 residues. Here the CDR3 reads CASKDFINNEQFF. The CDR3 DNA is TGTGCCAGTAAAGACTTCATAAACAATGAGCAGTTCTTC.

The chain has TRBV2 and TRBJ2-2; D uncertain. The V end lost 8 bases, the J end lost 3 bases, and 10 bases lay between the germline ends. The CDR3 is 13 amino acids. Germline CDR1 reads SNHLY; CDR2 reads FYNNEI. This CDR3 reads CASAGSDTGELFF. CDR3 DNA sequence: TGTGCCAGCGCTGGGTCAGACACCGGGGAGCTGTTTTTT.

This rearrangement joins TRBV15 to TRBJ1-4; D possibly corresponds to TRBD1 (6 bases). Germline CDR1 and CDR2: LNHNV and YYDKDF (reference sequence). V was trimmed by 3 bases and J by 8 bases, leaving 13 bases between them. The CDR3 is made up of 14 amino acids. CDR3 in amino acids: CATSRDRNGEKLFF. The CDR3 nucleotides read TGTGCCACCAGCAGGGACAGAAATGGAGAAAAACTGTTTTTT.

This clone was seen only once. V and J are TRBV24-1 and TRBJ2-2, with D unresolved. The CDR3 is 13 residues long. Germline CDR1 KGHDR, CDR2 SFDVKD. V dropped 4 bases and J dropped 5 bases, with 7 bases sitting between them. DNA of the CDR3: TGTGCCACCAGTGAATTTGAGACCGGGGAGCTGTTTTTT. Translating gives CATSEFETGELFF.

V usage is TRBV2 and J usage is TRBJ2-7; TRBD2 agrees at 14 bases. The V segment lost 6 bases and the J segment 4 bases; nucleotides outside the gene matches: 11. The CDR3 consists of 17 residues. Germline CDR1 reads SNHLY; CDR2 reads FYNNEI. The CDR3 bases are TGTGCCAGCAGGCAAAATCCGGGACTAGCGGGAGCTTACGAGCAGTACTTC. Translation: CASRQNPGLAGAYEQYF.

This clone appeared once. The CDR3 DNA is TGTGCCAGCAGTCGGATTTACACTGAAGCTTTCTTT. This sequence encodes CASSRIYTEAFF. The rearrangement uses TRBV2 and TRBJ1-1; no clear D. V lost 5 bases, J lost 3 bases, and 7 bases lay in between. Germline-derived CDR1 and CDR2 are SNHLY and FYNNEI. The CDR3 runs 12 residues. The whole variable domain, filled in from reference TRBV2 and TRBJ1-1, reads EPEVTQTPSHQVTQMGQEVILRCVPISNHLYFYWYRQILGQKVEFLVSFYNNEISEKSEIFDDQFSVERPDGSNFTLKIRSTKLEDSAMYFCASSRIYTEAFFGQGTRLTVV.

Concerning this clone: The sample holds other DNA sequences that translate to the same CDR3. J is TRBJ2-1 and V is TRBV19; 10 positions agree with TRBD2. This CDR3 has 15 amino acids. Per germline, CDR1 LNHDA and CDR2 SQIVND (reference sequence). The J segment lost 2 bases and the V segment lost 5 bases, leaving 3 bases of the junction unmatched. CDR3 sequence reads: CASSSSGRAYNEQFF. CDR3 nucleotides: TGTGCCAGTAGTTCCAGCGGGAGGGCCTACAATGAGCAGTTCTTC.

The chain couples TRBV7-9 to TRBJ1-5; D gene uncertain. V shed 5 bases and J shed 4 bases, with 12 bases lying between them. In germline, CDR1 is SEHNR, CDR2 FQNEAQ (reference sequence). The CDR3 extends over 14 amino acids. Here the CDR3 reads CASSPGLGNQPQHF. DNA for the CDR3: TGTGCCAGCAGCCCGGGCCTTGGGAATCAGCCCCAGCATTTT. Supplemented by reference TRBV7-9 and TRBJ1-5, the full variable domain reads DTGVSQNPRHKITKRGQNVTFRCDPISEHNRLYWYRQTLGQGPEFLTYFQNEAQLEKSRLLSDRFSAERPKGSFSTLEIQRTEQGDSAMYLCASSPGLGNQPQHFGDGTRLSIL.

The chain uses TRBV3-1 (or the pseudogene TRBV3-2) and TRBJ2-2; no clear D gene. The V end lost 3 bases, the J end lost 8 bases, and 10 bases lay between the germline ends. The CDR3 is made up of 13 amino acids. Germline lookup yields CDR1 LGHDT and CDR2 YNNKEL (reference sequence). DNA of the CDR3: TGTGCCAGCAGCCAGACCTCGGTGGGGGAGCTGTTTTTT. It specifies CASSQTSVGELFF.